This TCR beta chain originates from a study of cytomegalovirus exposure and HLA in healthy donors. The study's findings and limits: For cytomegalovirus status, the classifier reportedly gave diagnoses with high specificity and sensitivity. A few CMV-associated chains were confirmed in vitro to be specific for CMV antigens. TCR beta chains numbering more than 150 were designated cytomegalovirus-associated.

Trimming shortened V by 5 bases and J by 8 bases, and 18 bases separated the two germline ends. The germline V gene has CDR1 SGHAT and CDR2 FQNNGV. CDR3 length: 14 residues. Concerning this clone: The antigen is not known.

The method was immunoSEQ multiplex PCR; TCRdb's version includes in-frame clones alone and lacks a portion of them. Among some 100,000 clones listed, around 89% were seen once. The V call is TRBV11-2, the J call TRBJ1-2, with D perhaps matching TRBD1 (5 bases). The sequencing input was PBMCs. The TCR comes from a young man in good health and CMV-seronegative. The CDR3 coding sequence is TGTGCCAGCAGCCCCCTCAGGGTCGGAAAGGGCTACACCTTC. Its protein product is CASSPLRVGKGYTF.